This TCR beta chain was captured in a study of neurological immune-mediated disorders. Whole-study results and caveats: Levels of TCR clonal expansion peaked in HTLV-1-associated myelopathy and reached their lowest in multiple sclerosis, under those of healthy controls. None of the CDR3 amino acid sequences in expanded clones turned up in more than one subject, which points to private repertoires in all groups.

V dropped 0 bases and J dropped 3 bases, with 7 bases sitting between them. Germline assignment: CDR1 SGHKS and CDR2 YYEKEE (reference sequence). There are 14 residues in the CDR3. Each TCR transcript was tagged with a 10-nucleotide random UMI during 5'RACE. TCRdb used MiXCR to reprocess the 5' RACE reads, holding one entry per CDR3 protein. This table has some 48,000 distinct CDR3 sequences, around a fifth appearing once. In its sample, this clonotype was seen many times. Its antigen is not known. Specified time point: technical triplicate 3. Sequenced: PBMCs. The clonotype was recovered from a man in his fifties or sixties with HTLV-1-associated myelopathy (HAM/TSP). The V and J genes are TRBV5-5 and TRBJ1-5; D not resolved. CDR3 in DNA: TGTGCCAGCAGCTTGGGTGATAACAATCAGCCCCAGCATTTT. Protein: CASSLGDNNQPQHF.